This T cell receptor (beta chain) was observed in a study of CD8 T cells in ankylosing spondylitis. Comment on this clonotype: As yet, its antigen is unknown.

Study outcomes and limitations: Reportedly, significant enrichment of disease-linked clones occurred in matched ankylosing spondylitis synovial fluid.

TCRdb passed the 5' RACE reads through MiXCR, listing each CDR3 protein once. The data show 200,000 to 300,000 distinct CDR3 sequences, with roughly 8.6% seen just once and approximately 6.2% held by the top ten. The CDR3 totals 14 residues. V gave up 5 bases and J gave up 7 bases, with 15 bases separating them. This chain uses TRBV12-3 or TRBV12-4 with TRBJ2-1, with a weak D call TRBD1 (6 bases). Sequencing was carried out using blood, either unsorted or a sorted T cell fraction (not recorded which). The receptor's source is a male donor with ankylosing spondylitis or in good health (not recorded which). The CDR3 nucleotides read TGTGCCAGCAGTATACAGGGAATGGGGAATGAGCAGTTCTTC. Amino acid sequence: CASSIQGMGNEQFF.